One and the same sample provided the 4 T cell receptor beta chains below, sequenced in a study of blood T cell repertoires in COVID-19. Sequencing was performed with immunoSEQ multiplex PCR; in TCRdb, only in-frame clones are kept and a portion is missing. The profile shows more than 40,000 clones, 70% to 90% of them singletons. The sequenced material came from peripheral blood. The receptors were sampled from a man between 50 and 59 years old with active COVID-19.

V is TRBV28 and J is TRBJ1-5; D remains unclear. With 3 bases removed from V and 0 bases from J, the gap between germline ends came to 15 bases. Germline V gives CDR1 MDHEN, CDR2 SYDVKM. The CDR3 spans 17 residues. The DNA of the CDR3 is TGTGCCAGCAGTTTCGTGAGACTATTGAATAGCAATCAGCCCCAGCATTTT. This codes for CASSFVRLLNSNQPQHF.

This clone was picked up a small number of times. The chain uses TRBV5-1 and TRBJ1-6, with 10 positions matching TRBD1. The CDR3 covers 18 residues. Unmatched junction bases numbered 10, after V lost 0 bases and J lost 7 bases. CDR1 and CDR2 from the germline V gene are SGHRS and YFSETQ. CDR3 nucleotides: TGCGCCAGCAGCTTGGAAGGGGGACCGGACAGGGGGAATTCACCCCTCCACTTT. Protein: CASSLEGGPDRGNSPLHF.

The J gene is TRBJ2-1, the V gene TRBV11-3; D possibly corresponds to TRBD2 (5 bases). V lost 0 bases and J 1 base, leaving 13 bases between the germline ends. The CDR3 is 17 amino acids. Germline lookup yields CDR1 SGHNT and CDR2 YENEEA. The CDR3 bases are TGTGCCAGCAGCTTAGAATTGGGTGGCGGGTCCTACAATGAGCAGTTCTTC. Its translation: CASSLELGGGSYNEQFF. The full variable domain, in which reference TRBV11-3 and TRBJ2-1 provide the parts outside the CDR3, is EAGVVQSPRYKIIEKKQPVAFWCNPISGHNTLYWYLQNLGQGPELLIRYENEEAVDDSQLPKDRFSAERLKGVDSTLKIQPAELGDSAVYLCASSLELGGGSYNEQFFGPGTRLTVL.

J is TRBJ2-7 and V is TRBV10-3, with TRBD2 as a possible D gene (6 bases). Trimming pared 9 bases from V and 3 bases from J, leaving 15 bases between. This CDR3 is built from 13 residues. From germline, CDR1 is ENHRY and CDR2 SYGVKD. This chain's CDR3 is CAMAEGGHYEQYF. CDR3 coding DNA: TGTGCCATGGCCGAGGGAGGACACTACGAGCAGTACTTC.